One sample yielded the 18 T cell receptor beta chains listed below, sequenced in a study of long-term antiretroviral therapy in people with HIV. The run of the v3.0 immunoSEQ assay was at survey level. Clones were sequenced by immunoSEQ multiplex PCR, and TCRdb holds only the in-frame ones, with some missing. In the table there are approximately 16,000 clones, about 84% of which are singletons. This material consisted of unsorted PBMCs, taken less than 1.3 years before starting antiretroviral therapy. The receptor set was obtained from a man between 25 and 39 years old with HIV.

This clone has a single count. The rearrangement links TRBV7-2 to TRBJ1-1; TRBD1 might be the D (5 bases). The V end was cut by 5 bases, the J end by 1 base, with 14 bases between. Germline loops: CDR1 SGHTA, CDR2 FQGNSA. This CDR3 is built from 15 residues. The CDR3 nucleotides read TGTGCCAGCAGCCCACGGACAAGTGAGAACACTGAAGCTTTCTTT. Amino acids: CASSPRTSENTEAFF.

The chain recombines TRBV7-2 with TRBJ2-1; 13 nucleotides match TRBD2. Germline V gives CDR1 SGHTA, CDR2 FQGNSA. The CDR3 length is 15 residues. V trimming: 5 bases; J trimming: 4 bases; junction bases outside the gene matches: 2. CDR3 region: CASSETSGRYNEQFF. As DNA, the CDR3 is TGTGCCAGCAGCGAGACTAGCGGGAGGTACAATGAGCAGTTCTTC.

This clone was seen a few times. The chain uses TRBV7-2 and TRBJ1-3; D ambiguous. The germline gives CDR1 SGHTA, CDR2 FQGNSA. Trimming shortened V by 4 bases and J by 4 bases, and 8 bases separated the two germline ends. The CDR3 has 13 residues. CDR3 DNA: TGTGCCAGCAGCTCCGAGGCCGGAAACACCATATATTTT. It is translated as CASSSEAGNTIYF.

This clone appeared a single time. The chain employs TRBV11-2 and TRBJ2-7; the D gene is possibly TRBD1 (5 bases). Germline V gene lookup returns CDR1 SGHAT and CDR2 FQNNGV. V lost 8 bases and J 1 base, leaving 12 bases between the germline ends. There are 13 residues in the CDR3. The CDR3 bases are TGTGCCAGCGGCCGGACAAGGTCCTACGAGCAGTACTTC. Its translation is CASGRTRSYEQYF. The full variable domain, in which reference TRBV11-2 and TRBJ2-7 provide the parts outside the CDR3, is EAGVAQSPRYKIIEKRQSVAFWCNPISGHATLYWYQQILGQGPKLLIQFQNNGVVDDSQLPKDRFSAERLKGVDSTLKIQPAKLEDSAVYLCASGRTRSYEQYFGPGTRLTVT.

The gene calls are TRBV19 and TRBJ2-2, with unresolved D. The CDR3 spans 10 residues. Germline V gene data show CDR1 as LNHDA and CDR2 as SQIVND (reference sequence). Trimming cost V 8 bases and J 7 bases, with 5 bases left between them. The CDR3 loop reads CASRGGELFF. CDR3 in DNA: TGTGCCAGTCGAGGCGGGGAGCTGTTTTTT.

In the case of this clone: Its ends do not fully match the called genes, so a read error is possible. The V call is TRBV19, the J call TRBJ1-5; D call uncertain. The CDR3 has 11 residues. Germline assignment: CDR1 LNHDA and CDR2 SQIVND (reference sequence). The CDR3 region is CASSTTQRQHF. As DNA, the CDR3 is TGTGCCAGTAGTACAACCCAGCGCCAGCATTTT.

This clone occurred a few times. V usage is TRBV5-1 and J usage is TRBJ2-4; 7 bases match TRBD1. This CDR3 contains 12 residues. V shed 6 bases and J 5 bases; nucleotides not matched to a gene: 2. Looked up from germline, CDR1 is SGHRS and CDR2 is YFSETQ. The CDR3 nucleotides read TGCGCCAGCATAGGGACAGAAAACATTCAGTACTTC. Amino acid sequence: CASIGTENIQYF.

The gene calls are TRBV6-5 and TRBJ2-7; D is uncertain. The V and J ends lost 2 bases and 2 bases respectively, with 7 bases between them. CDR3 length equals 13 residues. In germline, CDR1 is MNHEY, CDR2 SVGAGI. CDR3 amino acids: CASSYHAAYEQYF. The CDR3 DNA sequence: TGTGCCAGCAGTTACCATGCAGCCTACGAGCAGTACTTC.

CDR3 nucleotide sequence: TGTGCCAGCTCATCAAAGAACGGGGAGGAGCAGTACTTC. It specifies CASSSKNGEEQYF. V is TRBV18 and J is TRBJ2-7, with D maybe TRBD2 (5 bases). The CDR3 has 13 amino acids. V lost 5 bases and J 7 bases, leaving 15 bases between the germline ends. Germline CDR1 KGHSH, CDR2 LQKENI.

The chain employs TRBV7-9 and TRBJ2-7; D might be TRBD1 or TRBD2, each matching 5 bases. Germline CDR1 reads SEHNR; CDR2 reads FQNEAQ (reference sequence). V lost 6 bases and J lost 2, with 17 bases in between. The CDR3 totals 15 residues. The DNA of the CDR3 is TGTGCCAGCAGACCACCTACGGGGCGGACCTACGAGCAGTACTTC. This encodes CASRPPTGRTYEQYF. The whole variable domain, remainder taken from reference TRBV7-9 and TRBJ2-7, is DTGVSQNPRHKITKRGQNVTFRCDPISEHNRLYWYRQTLGQGPEFLTYFQNEAQLEKSRLLSDRFSAERPKGSFSTLEIQRTEQGDSAMYLCASRPPTGRTYEQYFGPGTRLTVT.

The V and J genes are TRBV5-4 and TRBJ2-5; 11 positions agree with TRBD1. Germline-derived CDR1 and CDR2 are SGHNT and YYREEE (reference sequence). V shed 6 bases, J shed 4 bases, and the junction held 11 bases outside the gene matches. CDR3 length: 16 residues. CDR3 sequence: CASTPGLGTGGETQYF. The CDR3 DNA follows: TGTGCCAGCACTCCTGGGCTAGGGACAGGGGGAGAGACCCAGTACTTC.

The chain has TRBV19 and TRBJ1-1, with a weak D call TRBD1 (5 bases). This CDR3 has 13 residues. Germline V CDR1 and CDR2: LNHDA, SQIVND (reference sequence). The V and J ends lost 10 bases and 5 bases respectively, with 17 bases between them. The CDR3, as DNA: TGTGCCACCGACCGGGGGGTAGGGACTGAAGCTTTCTTT. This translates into CATDRGVGTEAFF.

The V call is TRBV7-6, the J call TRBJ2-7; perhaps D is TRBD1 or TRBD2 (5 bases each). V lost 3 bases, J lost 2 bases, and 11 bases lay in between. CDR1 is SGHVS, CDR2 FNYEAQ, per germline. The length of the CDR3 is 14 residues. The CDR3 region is CASSFGGATYEQYF. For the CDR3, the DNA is TGTGCCAGCAGCTTTGGGGGTGCCACCTACGAGCAGTACTTC.

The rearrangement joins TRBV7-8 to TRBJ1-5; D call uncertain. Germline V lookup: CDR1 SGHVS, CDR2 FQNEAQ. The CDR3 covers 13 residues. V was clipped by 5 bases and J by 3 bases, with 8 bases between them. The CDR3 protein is CASSPSFNQPQHF. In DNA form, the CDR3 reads TGTGCCAGCAGCCCGTCCTTCAATCAGCCCCAGCATTTT.

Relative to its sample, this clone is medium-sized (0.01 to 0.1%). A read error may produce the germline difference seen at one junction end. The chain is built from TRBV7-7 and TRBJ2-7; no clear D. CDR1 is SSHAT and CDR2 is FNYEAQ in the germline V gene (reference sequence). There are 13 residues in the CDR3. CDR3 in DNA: TGTGCTAGCAGCTTAAGTTTGGCAGACGAGCAGTACTTC. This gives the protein CASSLSLADEQYF.

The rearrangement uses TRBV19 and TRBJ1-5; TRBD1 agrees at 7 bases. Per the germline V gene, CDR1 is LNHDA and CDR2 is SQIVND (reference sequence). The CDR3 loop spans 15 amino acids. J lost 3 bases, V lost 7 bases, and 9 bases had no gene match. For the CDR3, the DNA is TGTGCCAGTACGGGGGACAGCAGTCTCAATCAGCCCCAGCATTTT. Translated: CASTGDSSLNQPQHF.

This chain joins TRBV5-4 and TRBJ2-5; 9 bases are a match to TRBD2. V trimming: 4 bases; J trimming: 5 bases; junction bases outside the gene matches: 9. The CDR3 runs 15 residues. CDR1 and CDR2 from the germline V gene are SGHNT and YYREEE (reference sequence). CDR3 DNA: TGTGCCAGCAGCAAATACAAGCTAGCGGGGGAGACCCAGTACTTC. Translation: CASSKYKLAGETQYF.

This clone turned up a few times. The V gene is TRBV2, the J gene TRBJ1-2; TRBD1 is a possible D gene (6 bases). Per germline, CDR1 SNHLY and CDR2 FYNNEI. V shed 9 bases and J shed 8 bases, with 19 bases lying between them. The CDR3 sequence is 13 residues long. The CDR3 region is CASVGQGRSGYTF. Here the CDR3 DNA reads TGTGCCAGTGTCGGCCAGGGGCGGAGCGGCTACACCTTC.